This is a list of T cell receptor beta chains from one sample in a study of blood T cell repertoires in COVID-19. The protocol was immunoSEQ multiplex PCR, while the TCRdb copy is restricted to in-frame clones and leaves out a portion. The sample contains 61,000 or so clones, under 85% of which appear only once. Sequencing was done on a sample of peripheral blood. The source of these receptors is a woman of 80 years or more with acute or convalescent COVID-19. The CDR3 runs from the conserved cysteine through the conserved F or W. The order of the fields is D gene, V gene, J gene, CDR3 protein. D genes are given only for firm matches.

-,TRBV14,TRBJ1-1,CASSQSQGFEAFF
-,TRBV27,TRBJ2-7,CASSHSIGEIFYEQYF
-,TRBV6-1,TRBJ2-3,CASSALQGRSTDTQYF
-,TRBV27,TRBJ1-6,CATKTSYNSPLHF
TRBD2,TRBV7-3,TRBJ2-1,CASSLAAGAYNEQFF
TRBD2,TRBV5-1,TRBJ2-1,CASSLVSSGGAYNEQFF
-,TRBV28,TRBJ1-4,CASQRGSNEKLFF
TRBD2,TRBV27,TRBJ2-7,CASSFERTSGSSYEQYF
-,TRBV7-3,TRBJ2-6,CASSGQTLSGANVLTF
-,TRBV7-2,TRBJ1-5,CASSPSGRNQPQHF
-,TRBV28,TRBJ2-2,CASSLGGAGANTGELFF
-,TRBV21-1,TRBJ2-3,CASSKAPPPDTDTQYF
-,TRBV5-8,TRBJ1-2,CASSSTPYYGYTF
TRBD1,TRBV7-2,TRBJ1-2,CASSPGQGARGYTF
TRBD2,TRBV5-1,TRBJ2-1,CASSWGTSGPRSNEQFF
TRBD1,TRBV2,TRBJ2-1,CATQGAIGVYNEQFF
TRBD2,TRBV27,TRBJ2-7,CASSWTRRYEQYF
-,TRBV4-2,TRBJ2-7,CASSQEEGTYYEQYF
TRBD2,TRBV5-6,TRBJ2-7,CASSLGSGRSYEQYF
-,TRBV19,TRBJ2-2,CASSGLLTGTGELFF
TRBD1,TRBV18,TRBJ1-2,CASSPLGQVDYGYTF
-,TRBV5-1,TRBJ2-2,CASSAGQIYTGELFF
-,TRBV3-1/TRBV3-2,TRBJ1-1,CASSQAGATEAFF
-,TRBV11-2,TRBJ1-1,CASSPFLGGTEAFF
TRBD2,TRBV7-2,TRBJ2-7,CASSSKSLTSGGQNEQYF
-,TRBV11-1,TRBJ1-1,CASETGMNTEAFF
TRBD1,TRBV5-1,TRBJ1-2,CASRLGTGDGYTF
TRBD2,TRBV19,TRBJ2-1,CASSTARQLRAGDPPHEQFF
-,TRBV7-9,TRBJ1-4,CASSSGTLEVLEKLFF
TRBD2,TRBV6-2/TRBV6-3,TRBJ2-7,CASRPSGGPPEQYF
-,TRBV28,TRBJ1-1,CASSLRVFRHMNTEAFF
TRBD1,TRBV4-1,TRBJ2-1,CASSQGSQGDNEQFF
TRBD1,TRBV9,TRBJ1-3,CASSVAPGTGVGNTIYF
-,TRBV19,TRBJ2-5,CASSPTRDFQETQYF
-,TRBV6-5,TRBJ1-1,CASSYATEAFF
-,TRBV4-1,TRBJ2-1,CASSQGALDEQFF
-,TRBV7-5,TRBJ1-1,CARSLEAGTSNTEAFF
TRBD1,TRBV6-5,TRBJ2-1,CASSRPGQGVNEQFF
-,TRBV6-5,TRBJ2-2,CVTRQPNTGELFF
TRBD2,TRBV6-5,TRBJ2-1,CASSSSGRAGDEQFF
-,TRBV3-1/TRBV3-2,TRBJ1-5,CASSQDISFNQPQHF
-,TRBV7-9,TRBJ2-7,CASSFGFGYEQYF
TRBD1,TRBV19,TRBJ1-2,CASKSDRANYGYTF
-,TRBV3-1/TRBV3-2,TRBJ1-6,CASSQGWGLSNNSPLHF
TRBD1,TRBV10-3,TRBJ1-4,CAIRNRGGEKLFF
-,TRBV5-1,TRBJ1-5,CASSSVGNQPQHF
-,TRBV4-3,TRBJ2-7,CASSQETTQSAYEQYF
-,TRBV10-3,TRBJ2-7,CAISESEGYEQYF
-,TRBV6-4,TRBJ1-2,CASSGIIGANYGYTF
-,TRBV25-1,TRBJ1-4,CASSGIQGRREKLFF
TRBD1,TRBV6-5,TRBJ1-3,CASRGQGVSGNTIYF
-,TRBV28,TRBJ1-2,CASSSRFRAYGYTF
TRBD2,TRBV2,TRBJ2-7,CATQRQRLAGSEQYF
-,TRBV4-3,TRBJ1-1,CASSQDLTGLENTEAFF
TRBD2,TRBV10-2,TRBJ2-1,CATGLAGDEQFF
TRBD1,TRBV12-3/TRBV12-4,TRBJ2-1,CASSPYRQGSQFF
-,TRBV19,TRBJ1-2,CASKSAGEFVYGYTF
-,TRBV30,TRBJ1-1,CAWRVAMNTEAFF
-,TRBV6-1,TRBJ1-1,CASSEGGPTEAFF
-,TRBV29-1,TRBJ2-1,CSVDFPRDNEQFF